This T cell receptor beta chain is drawn from a study of vaccination effects on CD4 cells after COVID-19. Turning to the study itself: After two million PBMC were placed in each well, they were cultured with 8.5 to 10 IU/ml IL-2 and 8 to 10 ug/ml peptides.

Upon completion of roughly ten days in culture, CD4+ T cells were isolated. It was on days 3 and 7 that half the medium was replaced with IL-2 medium. Per the germline V gene, CDR1 is SGHDT and CDR2 is YYEEEE. The CDR3 is 15 amino acids. The V gene lost 4 bases and the J gene lost 7 bases, with 15 bases spanning the gap. Regarding this clone: The antigen remains undetermined.

Sequenced by immunoSEQ multiplex PCR; TCRdb stores in-frame clones only, minus some. The data contain 37,000 or so clones, 55% to 80% of them singletons. General study findings and limits: Marked clonal contraction of infection- and vaccine-induced clones was seen late after vaccination. Convalescent patients were scarce in the study, and it lacked early post-infection timepoints.

The source was CD4+ T cells from PBMCs cultured without peptide, collected before COVID-19 vaccination. The TCR comes from a human donor who received a COVID-19 vaccine. V and J are TRBV5-6 and TRBJ1-6; D may be TRBD1 (6 bases). In DNA form, the CDR3 reads TGTGCCAGCAGCCAACAGGGCCGCACCAATTCACCCCTCCACTTT. As protein: CASSQQGRTNSPLHF.